This passage covers 16 T cell receptor beta chains from one sample sequenced in a study of T cells in Graves' hyperthyroidism and ophthalmopathy. Template material for amplifying TCR beta CDR3 regions consisted of RNA transcripts. Researchers ran a first-round RT-PCR on the TCR CDR3 using the HTBI primer set. TCRdb processed the multiplex PCR reads anew with MiXCR; each CDR3 protein has one entry. The sample lists 390,000 or so distinct CDR3 sequences, approximately 15% occurring once. The sequencing sample was made of blood. These receptors originate from a man younger than 35 with Graves' ophthalmopathy.

J is TRBJ1-1 and V is TRBV4-1; perhaps TRBD1 as D (6 bases). This CDR3 spans 15 amino acids. Looked up from germline, CDR1 is MGHRA and CDR2 is YSYEKL. Trimming took off 4 bases at V and 5 bases at J, with 17 bases between the two ends. The CDR3 region has the DNA TGCGCCAGCAGCCGAGGGGACATATTGCGGACTGAAGCTTTCTTT. It translates to CASSRGDILRTEAFF.

This clonotype was detected only a few times. This chain links TRBV3-1 with TRBJ1-1; D may be TRBD1 (6 bases). Trimming cost V 1 base and J 4 bases, with 7 bases left between them. This CDR3 is 13 amino acids long. The germline CDR1 and CDR2 sequences are LGHDT and YNNKEL (reference sequence). The CDR3 DNA reads TGTGCCAGCAGCCAAGTCAGGGGCACTGAAGCTTTCTTT. Translated, it gives CASSQVRGTEAFF. The variable domain in full, completed from reference TRBV3-1 and TRBJ1-1, reads DTAVSQTPKYLVTQMGNDKSIKCEQNLGHDTMYWYKQDSKKFLKIMFSYNNKELIINETVPNRFSPKSPDKAHLNLHINSLELGDSAVYFCASSQVRGTEAFFGQGTRLTVV.

V usage is TRBV20-1 and J usage is TRBJ1-6, with TRBD1 as a possible D gene (6 bases). CDR1 and CDR2 (germline): DFQATT, SNEGSKA (reference sequence). The length of the CDR3 is 16 residues. V shed 4 bases and J shed 7 bases, with 20 bases lying between them. CDR3 protein: CSATHAGAGENSPLHF. CDR3 coding DNA: TGCAGTGCTACCCACGCTGGGGCAGGGGAAAATTCACCCCTCCACTTT.

As to this clonotype: This sequence may be a read error, since a much larger clone differs from it by one base. The rearrangement uses TRBV10-3 and TRBJ2-7; TRBD1 matches 9 bases. CDR3 size: 15 residues. J gave up 0 bases and V 5 bases, and 5 bases lay outside the gene matches. Germline V gene sequence: CDR1 ENHRY, CDR2 SYGVKD. The CDR3 region is CAISYGTGSSYEQYF. In nucleotides, the CDR3 is TGTGCCATCAGTTACGGGACAGGGAGCTCCTACGAGCAGTACTTC.

In this sample, this clonotype turned up a few times. The chain combines TRBV12-5 with TRBJ1-2, with D perhaps matching TRBD1 (5 bases). The CDR3 has 16 amino acids. The V gene lost 6 bases and the J gene lost 4 bases, with 21 bases spanning the gap. The V gene's germline CDR1 is LGHNT and CDR2 FRNRAP. The CDR3 coding sequence is TGTGCTAGTGGGGCCCCGGGACTTGTACGCCTCTATGGCTACACCTTC. This encodes CASGAPGLVRLYGYTF.

This clonotype occurred many times. V is TRBV12-3 or TRBV12-4 and J is TRBJ2-5, with D unresolved. This CDR3 spans 13 amino acids. Trimming pared 5 bases from V and 6 bases from J, leaving 13 bases between. This CDR3 reads CASSPREVQTQYF. The CDR3 region has the DNA TGTGCCAGCAGTCCTAGAGAGGTACAGACCCAGTACTTC.

This clonotype was seen repeatedly, ten times or more. This chain uses TRBV2 with TRBJ2-2; no firm D call. V was shortened by 6 bases and J by 8 bases, with 19 bases between the two germline ends. The V gene's germline CDR1 is SNHLY and CDR2 FYNNEI. The CDR3 spans 15 residues. Written as DNA, the CDR3 is TGTGCCAGCAGACGAAATGACATTCCACAAGGGGAGCTGTTTTTT. Protein sequence: CASRRNDIPQGELFF.

This chain connects TRBV9 to TRBJ2-7, with 8 bases fitting TRBD2. V shed 3 bases and J 6 bases; nucleotides not matched to a gene: 11. The CDR3 contains 15 residues. Germline V lookup: CDR1 SGDLS, CDR2 YYNGEE. CDR3 residues: CASSAGGGAQGEQYF. The CDR3 DNA is TGTGCCAGCAGCGCCGGGGGGGGGGCGCAGGGCGAGCAGTACTTC.

Note on this clonotype: This could be a read error, since a much larger clone is one nucleotide away. V gene TRBV6-5 combines with J gene TRBJ2-1; a weak D match, TRBD1 (7 bases). CDR3 length: 14 amino acids. From germline, CDR1 is MNHEY and CDR2 SVGAGI. CDR3 residues: CASSHSTGRNEQFF. DNA of the CDR3: TGTGCCAGCAGTCACTCGACAGGGAGGAATGAGCAGTTCTTC.

The V and J genes are TRBV2 and TRBJ2-3, with 12 bases identical to TRBD2. The CDR3 extends over 16 amino acids. Germline CDR1 SNHLY, CDR2 FYNNEI. Losses at the gene ends were 6 bases for V and 7 bases for J; bases not matched to a gene: 11. The DNA of the CDR3 is TGTGCCAGCAGCCTCCTACTAGCGGGAGGTAGTAATACGCAGTATTTT. Its translation is CASSLLLAGGSNTQYF.

This clonotype was seen at least ten times. The gene calls are TRBV20-1 and TRBJ2-3, with 7 bases that match TRBD2. Germline trimming cut 6 bases from V and 4 bases from J; bases unmatched to any gene: 10. There are 14 residues in the CDR3. Germline V gives CDR1 DFQATT, CDR2 SNEGSKA (reference sequence). The CDR3 loop reads CSAESGNGPDTQYF. CDR3 bases: TGCAGTGCCGAAAGCGGGAATGGGCCAGATACGCAGTATTTT.

The table lists this clonotype with many counts. The chain joins TRBV20-1 to TRBJ2-3, with D possibly matching TRBD2 (5 bases). This CDR3 is 13 amino acids long. Germline CDR1 DFQATT, CDR2 SNEGSKA (reference sequence). Trimming removed 3 bases at V and 2 bases at J, with 9 bases between. The CDR3 loop reads CSARPGNTDTQYF. The CDR3 nucleotides are TGCAGTGCTAGGCCGGGAAACACAGATACGCAGTATTTT.

This clonotype was detected many times. The V call is TRBV6-1, the J call TRBJ2-1; D unresolved. The CDR3 is 15 amino acids. The germline V and J ends were trimmed by 5 bases and 0 bases, with 11 bases remaining between them. CDR1 is MNHNS and CDR2 is SASEGT in the germline V gene. CDR3 in amino acids: CASSNGPSSYNEQFF. The CDR3, as DNA: TGTGCCAGCAGTAATGGTCCGAGCTCCTACAATGAGCAGTTCTTC.

This chain joins TRBV30 and TRBJ2-2; possible D gene TRBD1, 6 bases. The ends were cut back, 0 bases at V and 8 bases at J, with 19 bases in the middle. The CDR3 sequence is 16 residues long. The germline CDR1 and CDR2 sequences are GTSNPN and SVGIG (reference sequence). CDR3 nucleotides: TGTGCCTGGAGTGTAGCTCAGGGGCGAAGAGCTGGGGAGCTGTTTTTT. Protein sequence: CAWSVAQGRRAGELFF.

The rearrangement uses TRBV4-3 and TRBJ2-1, with 10 bases identical to TRBD2. The CDR3 contains 16 residues. Germline CDR1 LGHNA, CDR2 YSLEER. V shed 3 bases, J shed 5 bases, and the junction held 7 bases outside the gene matches. CDR3 residues: CASSHVGLAENNEQFF. CDR3 DNA: TGCGCCAGCAGCCACGTCGGACTAGCGGAGAACAATGAGCAGTTCTTC.

This clonotype was found a few times. This chain joins TRBV4-1 and TRBJ2-1; TRBD2 aligns across 9 bases. Germline CDR1 is MGHRA and CDR2 is YSYEKL. With V trimmed by 4 bases and J by 8 bases, 12 bases remained unmatched. The CDR3 is 16 residues long. DNA of the CDR3: TGCGCCAGCAGCCGCTCTGGGGTAGCGGGAGCCGATGAGCAGTTCTTC. Translated: CASSRSGVAGADEQFF.